This TCR beta chain was retrieved from a study of shared clonotypes between healthy human individuals. On the study more broadly: The study used three CD4 naive, three CD4 memory, two CD8 naive and one CD8 memory plate per donor. Broader study findings: Deeper or shallower sequencing was expected to change how clonotypes are shared among donors.

The CDR3 is 16 amino acids. Per germline, CDR1 SGHTA and CDR2 FQGNSA. Trimming at V came to 0 bases and at J to 5 bases, leaving 9 bases not matched to a gene. Regarding this clone: Its antigen is still unknown.

TCRdb's table, derived via immunoSEQ multiplex PCR, lists solely in-frame clones and lacks some. The table includes roughly 2.5 million clones, around 90% detected once. The receptor was derived from a man between 18 and 29 years old in good health. Sequenced sample: naive CD4+ T cells sorted from blood. Documented subset: CD45RA+ positively selected. The gene calls are TRBV7-2 and TRBJ2-5; TRBD1 agrees at 7 bases. The CDR3 DNA follows: TGTGCCAGCAGCTTAGCAGGGGGCTATCTAAAGGAGACCCAGTACTTC. It is translated as CASSLAGGYLKETQYF.